A single sample gave rise to the 23 T cell receptor beta chains below, sequenced in a study of cytomegalovirus exposure and HLA in healthy donors. The PCR was carried out with 60 Vbeta primers and 13 Jbeta primers. This table comes from immunoSEQ multiplex PCR, and its TCRdb copy is limited to in-frame clones, with some not included. Among some 81,000 clones listed, 72% were seen once. The sample was PBMCs. The receptors were sampled from a middle-aged woman in good health and CMV-seropositive.

In its sample, this clone was seen a few times. The genes are TRBV19 and TRBJ1-4, with 8 bases that match TRBD1. The CDR3 has 13 amino acids. Germline CDR1 reads LNHDA; CDR2 reads SQIVND (reference sequence). Trimming removed 8 bases from V and 8 bases from J; junction bases left unmatched: 7. The CDR3 loop reads CASQQGVREKLFF. DNA of the CDR3: TGTGCCAGTCAACAGGGGGTTCGGGAAAAACTGTTTTTT.

In this sample, this clone turned up once. This chain connects TRBV18 to TRBJ1-1, with D perhaps TRBD1 (5 bases). The germline V gene has CDR1 KGHSH and CDR2 LQKENI. The CDR3 contains 14 residues. V lost 2 bases and J 3 bases, leaving 10 bases between the germline ends. CDR3: CASSPKLGDTEAFF. CDR3 DNA sequence: TGTGCCAGCTCACCAAAATTAGGGGACACTGAAGCTTTCTTT. Variable domain in full (rest from reference TRBV18 and TRBJ1-1): NAGVMQNPRHLVRRRGQEARLRCSPMKGHSHVYWYRQLPEEGLKFMVYLQKENIIDESGMPKERFSAEFPKEGPSILRIQQVVRGDSAAYFCASSPKLGDTEAFFGQGTRLTVV.

V and J are TRBV27 and TRBJ1-2; weak D call: TRBD1 (5 bases). Germline V gene sequence: CDR1 MNHEY, CDR2 SMNVEV (reference sequence). The CDR3 length is 13 residues. Trimming pared 0 bases from V and 7 bases from J, leaving 9 bases between. CDR3 coding DNA: TGTGCCAGCAGTTTATCGGGGCAGGGTGGCTACACCTTC. Protein product: CASSLSGQGGYTF.

This clone was observed a handful of times. CDR3 sequence reads: CASSQGDREMTEAFF. CDR3 coding DNA: TGCGCCAGCAGCCAAGGGGACAGGGAAATGACTGAAGCTTTCTTT. V is TRBV4-3 and J is TRBJ1-1; 9 bases map to TRBD1. Germline V lookup: CDR1 LGHNA, CDR2 YSLEER. This CDR3 is built from 15 residues. Trimming at V came to 1 base and at J to 5 bases, leaving 5 bases not matched to a gene.

V is TRBV5-1 and J is TRBJ1-1; 7 positions agree with TRBD1. Trimming cost V 3 bases and J 1 base; bases outside gene matches: 6. Germline V gene data show CDR1 as SGHRS and CDR2 as YFSETQ. The CDR3 spans 15 residues. CDR3 sequence: CASSWNGQANTEAFF. The CDR3 region has the DNA TGCGCCAGCAGCTGGAACGGACAGGCGAACACTGAAGCTTTCTTT.

The chain links TRBV10-3 to TRBJ1-4; TRBD1 matches 10 bases. Per germline, CDR1 ENHRY and CDR2 SYGVKD. Trimming removed 10 bases from V and 4 bases from J; junction bases left unmatched: 6. This CDR3 comprises 14 residues. CDR3 loop: CATGTGDINEKLFF. CDR3 nucleotide sequence: TGTGCCACAGGGACAGGGGACATTAATGAAAAACTGTTTTTT.

The rearrangement joins TRBV28 to TRBJ1-1; tentative D call: TRBD1 (6 bases). V was trimmed by 3 bases and J by 5 bases, leaving 10 bases between them. The CDR3 runs 13 residues. The germline gives CDR1 MDHEN, CDR2 SYDVKM. The CDR3 here is CASSFKGGTEAFF. DNA for the CDR3: TGTGCCAGCAGTTTCAAGGGGGGGACTGAAGCTTTCTTT.

The table lists this clone with a count of one. The chain has TRBV4-1 and TRBJ1-2; D is ambiguous. The CDR3 runs to 15 residues. Germline assignment: CDR1 MGHRA and CDR2 YSYEKL. V lost 4 bases to trimming and J lost 0 bases, with 12 bases between them. Here the CDR3 reads CASSREGRTNYGYTF. The CDR3 bases are TGCGCCAGCAGCCGAGAGGGCCGAACTAACTATGGCTACACCTTC.

The genes are TRBV19 and TRBJ2-1, with 9 bases aligning to TRBD1. CDR1 is LNHDA, CDR2 SQIVND, per germline (reference sequence). V shed 3 bases and J 4 bases; nucleotides not matched to a gene: 4. The CDR3 runs to 15 residues. As DNA, the CDR3 is TGTGCCAGTAGTATGGACAGGGGAGTATACAATGAGCAGTTCTTC. Translating it yields CASSMDRGVYNEQFF.

The chain is built from TRBV30 and TRBJ2-7, with a weak D call TRBD2 (5 bases). Germline values: CDR1 GTSNPN, CDR2 SVGIG (reference sequence). V lost 1 base and J lost 5, with 12 bases in between. The CDR3 is 13 residues long. CDR3 nucleotide sequence: TGTGCCTGGAGTGGGGGAGCCCTAAACGAGCAGTACTTC. This codes for CAWSGGALNEQYF.

The chain links TRBV11-2 to TRBJ2-7; TRBD2 matches at 10 bases. V dropped 4 bases and J dropped 2; count of bases not matched to a gene: 5. The CDR3 is 15 amino acids. Germline loops: CDR1 SGHAT, CDR2 FQNNGV. The CDR3 reads CASSYLAGETYEQYF. In DNA form, the CDR3 reads TGTGCCAGCAGCTATCTAGCGGGGGAGACCTACGAGCAGTACTTC. The entire variable domain, with the rest obtained from reference TRBV11-2 and TRBJ2-7, is as follows: EAGVAQSPRYKIIEKRQSVAFWCNPISGHATLYWYQQILGQGPKLLIQFQNNGVVDDSQLPKDRFSAERLKGVDSTLKIQPAKLEDSAVYLCASSYLAGETYEQYFGPGTRLTVT.

The rearrangement links TRBV7-2 to TRBJ2-7, with D possibly TRBD2 on 6 matching bases. The CDR3 is made up of 15 amino acids. CDR1 and CDR2 (germline): SGHTA, FQGNSA. V lost 4 bases to trimming and J lost 1 base, with 14 bases between them. The CDR3 DNA follows: TGTGCCAGCAGCTCTATCGGGGGAGGATCCTACGAGCAGTACTTC. As protein: CASSSIGGGSYEQYF.

V is TRBV11-3 and J is TRBJ2-7; TRBD2 matches at 8 bases. With 0 bases clipped from V and 2 bases from J, the junction kept 6 bases outside the gene matches. The CDR3 is 16 amino acids. Germline V gene sequence: CDR1 SGHNT, CDR2 YENEEA. CDR3 DNA sequence: TGTGCCAGCAGCTTAGATCAAACTAGCGGCACCTACGAGCAGTACTTC. Translating gives CASSLDQTSGTYEQYF. The variable domain in full, completed from reference TRBV11-3 and TRBJ2-7, reads EAGVVQSPRYKIIEKKQPVAFWCNPISGHNTLYWYLQNLGQGPELLIRYENEEAVDDSQLPKDRFSAERLKGVDSTLKIQPAELGDSAVYLCASSLDQTSGTYEQYFGPGTRLTVT.

The genes are TRBV6-5 and TRBJ1-1; possible D gene TRBD1, 6 bases. The CDR3 runs to 14 residues. Germline V gene sequence: CDR1 MNHEY, CDR2 SVGAGI. The V gene lost 6 bases and the J gene lost 4 bases, with 15 bases spanning the gap. The CDR3 region is CASSPRGAATEAFF. The CDR3 DNA sequence: TGTGCCAGCAGCCCCAGGGGTGCGGCCACTGAAGCTTTCTTT.

The V and J genes are TRBV27 and TRBJ1-5; the match to TRBD1 covers 7 bases. Germline V gene lookup returns CDR1 MNHEY and CDR2 SMNVEV (reference sequence). This CDR3 has 15 amino acids. V shed 5 bases, J shed 1 base, and the junction held 5 bases outside the gene matches. DNA for the CDR3: TGTGCCAGCAGTCCACAGGGGTTAAGCAATCAGCCCCAGCATTTT. It translates to CASSPQGLSNQPQHF.

Remarks on this clone: Germline and junction disagree at one end, which may indicate a read error. V and J are TRBV7-7 and TRBJ2-7; D may be TRBD1 (6 bases). Germline values: CDR1 SSHAT, CDR2 FNYEAQ (reference sequence). The CDR3 runs to 14 residues. The CDR3 DNA reads TGTGCTAGCAGCTCTGGACAGCGACCCTACGAGCAGTACTTC. Translation: CASSSGQRPYEQYF.

The rearrangement links TRBV10-3 to TRBJ1-2; D may be TRBD1 (5 bases). V dropped 2 bases and J dropped 4 bases, with 17 bases sitting between them. The CDR3 is 16 amino acids. CDR1 is ENHRY and CDR2 is SYGVKD in the germline V gene. In nucleotides, the CDR3 is TGTGCCATCAGTGAGGATCCCCAGGGTTTGGGCTATGGCTACACCTTC. This translates into CAISEDPQGLGYGYTF.

The chain uses TRBV30 and TRBJ2-1, with a weak D call TRBD2 (5 bases). V was trimmed by 4 bases and J by 6 bases, leaving 13 bases between them. Germline values: CDR1 GTSNPN, CDR2 SVGIG (reference sequence). The CDR3 length is 13 residues. The CDR3 DNA is TGTGCCTGGACCCCAACTAGGGTCAATGAGCAGTTCTTC. This encodes CAWTPTRVNEQFF.

The J gene is TRBJ1-2, the V gene TRBV6-5; 12 bases line up with TRBD1. Germline trimming cut 2 bases from V and 4 bases from J; bases unmatched to any gene: 2. This CDR3 region has 15 residues. CDR1 MNHEY and CDR2 SVGAGI come from the germline V gene. CDR3 sequence: CASSYGTGGSYGYTF. The CDR3 DNA follows: TGTGCCAGCAGTTACGGGACAGGGGGCAGCTATGGCTACACCTTC.

V gene TRBV7-2 combines with J gene TRBJ2-4; D may be TRBD1 (6 bases). The length of the CDR3 is 14 residues. The V end was cut by 6 bases, the J end by 0 bases, with 9 bases between. Germline assignment: CDR1 SGHTA and CDR2 FQGNSA. Written as DNA, the CDR3 is TGTGCCAGCAGGTCAGGGGTAGCCAAAAACATTCAGTACTTC. It is translated as CASRSGVAKNIQYF.

This clone was found a few times. The chain recombines TRBV5-1 with TRBJ1-1; D ambiguous. Germline CDR1 and CDR2: SGHRS and YFSETQ. CDR3 size: 14 residues. The ends were cut back, 1 base at V and 1 base at J, with 8 bases in the middle. CDR3 residues: CASSLQTSNTEAFF. CDR3 DNA sequence: TGCGCCAGCAGCTTGCAGACATCGAACACTGAAGCTTTCTTT. Based on the CDR3 plus reference TRBV5-1 and TRBJ1-1, the full variable domain is KAGVTQTPRYLIKTRGQQVTLSCSPISGHRSVSWYQQTPGQGLQFLFEYFSETQRNKGNFPGRFSGRQFSNSRSEMNVSTLELGDSALYLCASSLQTSNTEAFFGQGTRLTVV.

V usage is TRBV5-4 and J usage is TRBJ1-1; 10 nucleotides align to TRBD1. This CDR3 contains 16 residues. CDR1 is SGHNT and CDR2 is YYREEE in the germline V gene (reference sequence). J lost 7 bases, V lost 4 bases, and 13 bases had no gene match. The CDR3 here is CASSPGGGTGAIEAFF. In DNA form, the CDR3 reads TGTGCCAGCAGCCCGGGGGGCGGGACAGGGGCGATTGAAGCTTTCTTT.

J is TRBJ2-1 and V is TRBV6-5, with 8 bases identical to TRBD1. Germline-derived CDR1 and CDR2 are MNHEY and SVGAGI. The CDR3 spans 13 residues. Trimming took 6 bases from V and 7 from J; bases not matched to a gene: 5. The CDR3 region has the DNA TGTGCCAGCAGGCCGACAGGGGTTAATGAGCAGTTCTTC. Protein sequence: CASRPTGVNEQFF.